This T cell receptor beta chain was captured in a study of glioma-infiltrating T cells after dendritic cell vaccination. In the case of this clone: Antigen: not known.

The CDR3 totals 14 residues. Per the germline V gene, CDR1 is SGHDT and CDR2 is YYEEEE. Trimming removed 1 base from V and 5 bases from J, with 11 bases in between. Whole-study findings and limits: Only a small number of patients had complete blood and tumor samples.

The data were produced by immunoSEQ multiplex PCR, yet TCRdb's version contains in-frame clones alone and is incomplete. The sample gives about 67,000 clones, under 90% of which show up once; roughly 7.9% is in the top ten. PBMC sampling occurred before vaccination, two weeks after the third dose, and at progression. This TCR came from a human donor with glioblastoma. The sample was blood, taken before dendritic cell vaccination. The rearrangement uses TRBV5-6 and TRBJ2-3, with a possible D match to TRBD2 (6 bases). The CDR3 coding sequence is TGTGCCAGCAGCTTGTGGAGGGGCAGAGATACGCAGTATTTT. This gives the protein CASSLWRGRDTQYF.